This T cell receptor (beta chain) appears in the sequencing data of a study of blood T cell repertoires in COVID-19. Repertoires were generated with immunoSEQ multiplex PCR, while TCRdb's copy carries only in-frame clones and drops some. The sample contains about 210,000 clones, approximately 78% of which appear only once. CDR3 length: 14 residues. Germline values: CDR1 SGHKS, CDR2 YYEKEE (reference sequence). V was pared by 4 bases and J by 1 base, with 12 bases between. The receptor was derived from a woman aged 40-49 years with acute or convalescent COVID-19. Material for sequencing was peripheral blood. The rearrangement links TRBV5-5 to TRBJ2-7; possible D gene TRBD1, 6 bases. CDR3 loop: CASSLRDTSYEQYF. Here the CDR3 DNA reads TGTGCCAGCAGCCTCCGGGACACATCCTACGAGCAGTACTTC.